Below, one T cell receptor beta chain is given with its context. Measured with immunoSEQ multiplex PCR; TCRdb has only the in-frame clones, and not every one. The sample consists of around 200,000 clones, approximately 60% of them appearing once. The data stem from a study of shared clonotypes between healthy human individuals. Germline CDR1 reads SGHTA; CDR2 reads FQGTGA. Trimming pared 5 bases from V and 4 bases from J, leaving 13 bases between. This CDR3 is 14 amino acids long. This rearrangement joins TRBV7-3 to TRBJ2-3, with unresolved D. The sequence came from a man aged 25-45 years in good health. Sequencing input: memory CD4+ T cells sorted from blood. Regarding subset: CD45RA-negative fraction. The CDR3 DNA reads as TGTGCCAGCAGCCCGGATAGGGCCGCAGATACGCAGTATTTT. Translation: CASSPDRAADTQYF.